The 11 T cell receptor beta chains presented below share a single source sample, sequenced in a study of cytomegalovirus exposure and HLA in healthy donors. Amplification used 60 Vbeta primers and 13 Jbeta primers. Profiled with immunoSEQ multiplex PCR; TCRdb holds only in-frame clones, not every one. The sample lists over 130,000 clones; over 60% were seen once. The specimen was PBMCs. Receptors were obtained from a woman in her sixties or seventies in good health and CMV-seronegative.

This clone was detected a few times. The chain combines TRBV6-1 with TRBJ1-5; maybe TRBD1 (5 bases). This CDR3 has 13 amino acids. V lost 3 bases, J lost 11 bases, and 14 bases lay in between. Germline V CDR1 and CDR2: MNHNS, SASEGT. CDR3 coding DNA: TGTGCCAGCAGTGATGGCAGGGAGGAAGCCCAGCATTTT. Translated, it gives CASSDGREEAQHF.

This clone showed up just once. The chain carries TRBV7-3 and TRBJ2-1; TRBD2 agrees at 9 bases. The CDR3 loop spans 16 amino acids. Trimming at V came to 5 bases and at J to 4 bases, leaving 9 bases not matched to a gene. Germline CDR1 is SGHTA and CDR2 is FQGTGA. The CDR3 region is CASSNSGTSRYNEQFF. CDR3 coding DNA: TGTGCCAGCAGCAACTCCGGGACTAGCAGGTACAATGAGCAGTTCTTC.

This CDR3 reads CASSAVSGTGGTEAFF. CDR3 DNA sequence: TGTGCCAGCAGCGCGGTATCAGGGACTGGGGGCACTGAAGCTTTCTTT. The chain is built from TRBV9 and TRBJ1-1; TRBD1 is a possible D gene (5 bases). Germline assignment: CDR1 SGDLS and CDR2 YYNGEE. V lost 3 bases and J lost 4, with 19 bases in between. This CDR3 region has 16 residues.

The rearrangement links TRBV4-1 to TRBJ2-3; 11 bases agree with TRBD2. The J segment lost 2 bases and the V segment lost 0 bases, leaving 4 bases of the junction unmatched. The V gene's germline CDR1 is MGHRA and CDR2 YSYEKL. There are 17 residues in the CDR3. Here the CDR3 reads CASSQERLAGFTDTQYF. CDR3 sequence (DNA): TGCGCCAGCAGCCAAGAACGACTAGCGGGGTTCACAGATACGCAGTATTTT.

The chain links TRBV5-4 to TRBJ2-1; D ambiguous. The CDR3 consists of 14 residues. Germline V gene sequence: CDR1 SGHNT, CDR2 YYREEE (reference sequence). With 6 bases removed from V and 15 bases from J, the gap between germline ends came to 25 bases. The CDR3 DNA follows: TGTGCCAGCAATAAACAAACCCCCAGTGAAGAACCGTTCTTC. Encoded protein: CASNKQTPSEEPFF.

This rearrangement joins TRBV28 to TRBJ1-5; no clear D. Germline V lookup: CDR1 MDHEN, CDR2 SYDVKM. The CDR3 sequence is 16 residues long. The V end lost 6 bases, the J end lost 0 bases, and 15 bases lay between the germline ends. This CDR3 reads CASRSYSYNSNQPQHF. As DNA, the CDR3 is TGTGCCAGCAGAAGCTACAGTTACAATAGCAATCAGCCCCAGCATTTT. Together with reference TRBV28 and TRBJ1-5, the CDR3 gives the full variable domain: DVKVTQSSRYLVKRTGEKVFLECVQDMDHENMFWYRQDPGLGLRLIYFSYDVKMKEKGDIPEGYSVSREKKERFSLILESASTNQTSMYLCASRSYSYNSNQPQHFGDGTRLSIL.

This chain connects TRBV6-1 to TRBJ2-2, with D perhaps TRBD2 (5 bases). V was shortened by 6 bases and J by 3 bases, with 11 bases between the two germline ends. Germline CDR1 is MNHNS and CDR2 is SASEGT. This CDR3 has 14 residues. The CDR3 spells CASSPSRDTGELFF. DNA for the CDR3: TGTGCCAGCAGCCCTTCGAGGGACACCGGGGAGCTGTTTTTT.

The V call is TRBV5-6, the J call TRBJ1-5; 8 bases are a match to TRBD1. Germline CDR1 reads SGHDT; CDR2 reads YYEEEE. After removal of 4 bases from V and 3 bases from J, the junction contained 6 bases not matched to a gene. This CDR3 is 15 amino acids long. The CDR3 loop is CASSIYRGDNQPQHF. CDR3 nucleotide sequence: TGTGCCAGCAGCATATACAGGGGGGACAATCAGCCCCAGCATTTT. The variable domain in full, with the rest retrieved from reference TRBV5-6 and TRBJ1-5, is DAGVTQSPTHLIKTRGQQVTLRCSPKSGHDTVSWYQQALGQGPQFIFQYYEEEERQRGNFPDRFSGHQFPNYSSELNVNALLLGDSALYLCASSIYRGDNQPQHFGDGTRLSIL.

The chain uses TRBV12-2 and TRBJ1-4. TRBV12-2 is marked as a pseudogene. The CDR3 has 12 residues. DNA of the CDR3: TGTGCCACCCGGGTCCCGGGTGAAAAACTGTTTTTT. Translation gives CATRVPGEKLFF.

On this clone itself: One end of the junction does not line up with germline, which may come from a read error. The CDR3 DNA is TGCGGCGTTGACGGGACTAGCGGGCGCACAGATACGCAGTATTTT. It is translated as CGVDGTSGRTDTQYF. The chain joins TRBV29-1 to TRBJ2-3, with 12 positions matching TRBD2. The germline V gene has CDR1 SQVTM and CDR2 ANQGSEA. The CDR3 has 15 amino acids.

Here the CDR3 DNA reads TGTGCCAGCAGCCCTCAACCGGGGAACCAAGAGACCCAGTACTTC. Its translation is CASSPQPGNQETQYF. V and J are TRBV6-1 and TRBJ2-5, with D possibly matching TRBD2 (5 bases). Trimming left V 6 bases short and J 0 bases short, with 14 bases between. Germline CDR1 is MNHNS and CDR2 is SASEGT. There are 15 residues in the CDR3.